Listed below are T cell receptor beta chains from one sample, sequenced in a study of shared clonotypes between healthy human individuals. Profiled with immunoSEQ multiplex PCR; TCRdb holds only in-frame clones, not every one. Found here are roughly 2,500,000 clones, approximately 94% of them singletons; the top ten hold about 0.38%. The sample consisted of naive CD4+ T cells from PBMCs. All receptors come from a man aged 18 to 29 in good health. Some clones in this sample may be carry-over from other donors' samples. Both conserved end residues are part of each CDR3. A D gene is named only where the DNA matches it firmly. Only some rows state a clone size, as once, few, many or a class for expanded clones.

TRBJ2-7	15	TRBV11-3	NA	TRBD1	CASSPQRTGGSEQYF	TGTGCCAGCAGCCCCCAACGAACAGGGGGCAGCGAGCAGTACTTC
TRBJ2-5	14	TRBV7-2	NA	TRBD2	CASSPGGAQETQYF	TGTGCCAGCAGCCCGGGGGGGGCACAAGAGACCCAGTACTTC
TRBJ2-3	12	TRBV29-1	NA	NA	CSSEEGTDTQYF	TGCAGCTCCGAGGAGGGCACAGATACGCAGTATTTT
TRBJ2-2	16	TRBV5-1	NA	TRBD2	CASSLASGPGTGELFF	TGCGCCAGCAGCTTGGCTAGCGGGCCTGGCACCGGGGAGCTGTTTTTT
TRBJ2-1	14	TRBV6-1	NA	TRBD2	CATNRASGASEQFF	TGTGCCACCAACAGGGCTAGCGGGGCCTCCGAGCAGTTCTTC
TRBJ2-1	14	TRBV5-1	NA	NA	CASSGRGSYNEQFF	TGCGCCAGCAGCGGGAGAGGGAGTTACAATGAGCAGTTCTTC
TRBJ1-4	15	TRBV2	NA	NA	CASSEAPRGSEKLFF	TGTGCCAGCAGTGAAGCCCCGAGGGGGAGTGAAAAACTGTTTTTT
TRBJ1-2	14	TRBV11-2	NA	NA	CASSLVAGGGGYTF	TGTGCCAGCAGCTTAGTCGCGGGCGGCGGAGGCTACACCTTC
TRBJ1-1	13	TRBV30	few	NA	CAQSVRGNTEAFF	TGTGCCCAGAGTGTAAGGGGGAATACTGAAGCTTTCTTT
TRBJ2-3	15	TRBV5-4	NA	TRBD1	CASRAGTGGTDTQYF	TGTGCCAGCAGGGCCGGGACAGGGGGCACAGATACGCAGTATTTT
TRBJ1-2	15	TRBV7-2	once	TRBD1	CASSFRQGLFVGYTF	TGTGCCAGCAGCTTCAGACAGGGATTATTCGTTGGCTACACCTTC
TRBJ2-1	15	TRBV5-6	NA	TRBD1	CASSLFQRGHNEQFF	TGTGCCAGCAGCTTGTTTCAAAGGGGGCACAATGAGCAGTTCTTC
TRBJ1-5	15	TRBV2	NA	NA	CASKNPGAHNQPQHF	TGTGCCAGCAAAAACCCCGGGGCACACAATCAGCCCCAGCATTTT
TRBJ2-1	15	TRBV6-1	NA	TRBD2	CASSTLPGTSNEQFF	TGTGCCAGCAGTACGCTTCCCGGGACTAGCAACGAGCAGTTCTTC
TRBJ2-3	17	TRBV7-3	NA	TRBD2	CASSLRVASGGIDTQYF	TGTGCCAGCAGCTTAAGAGTCGCTAGCGGGGGAATAGATACGCAGTATTTT
TRBJ2-3	17	TRBV5-1	NA	TRBD2	CASSLGGLAGSTDTQYF	TGCGCCAGCAGCTTGGGGGGACTAGCGGGCAGCACAGATACGCAGTATTTT
TRBJ2-7	15	TRBV28	once	NA	CASSTYGASSYEQYF	TGTGCCAGCAGTACGTACGGCGCTAGCTCCTACGAGCAGTACTTC
TRBJ1-3	13	TRBV27	NA	NA	CASSFGSTGTIYF	TGTGCCAGCAGTTTCGGTTCGACGGGCACCATATATTTT
TRBJ1-2	17	TRBV18	NA	NA	CASSPPSVSSLNYGYTF	TGTGCCAGCTCACCCCCGAGTGTATCCAGCCTTAACTATGGCTACACCTTC
TRBJ2-3	15	TRBV5-8	NA	TRBD2	CASSSSGWGPDTQYF	TGTGCCAGCAGCTCTAGCGGGTGGGGGCCAGATACGCAGTATTTT
TRBJ2-7	14	TRBV27	NA	TRBD2	CASSLRGGWYEQYF	TGTGCCAGCAGTCTTCGGGGGGGGTGGTACGAGCAGTACTTC
TRBJ2-7	17	TRBV4-1	NA	TRBD2	CASSPGQASGSRGEQYF	TGCGCCAGCAGCCCCGGACAAGCTAGCGGGAGTCGGGGTGAGCAGTACTTC
TRBJ2-2	16	TRBV29-1	NA	TRBD1	CSVEIPGQGDAGELFF	TGCAGCGTTGAAATCCCGGGGCAGGGGGACGCCGGGGAGCTGTTTTTT
TRBJ2-3	17	TRBV7-8	NA	NA	CASSLRLTTGFTDTQYF	TGTGCCAGCAGCTTACGTCTGACAACGGGTTTCACAGATACGCAGTATTTT
TRBJ2-7	14	TRBV11-2	NA	TRBD2	CASSGLAGGYEQYF	TGTGCCAGCAGCGGACTAGCGGGGGGGTACGAGCAGTACTTC
TRBJ2-7	17	TRBV5-5	once	TRBD2	CASSLVRTSGDSYEQYF	TGTGCCAGCAGCTTGGTTCGGACTAGCGGGGACTCCTACGAGCAGTACTTC
TRBJ2-1	15	TRBV6-6	NA	TRBD2	CASTPGGRAYNEQFF	TGTGCCAGTACCCCTGGCGGGAGGGCCTACAATGAGCAGTTCTTC
TRBJ2-6	17	TRBV19	once	NA	CASSSKIYGAGANVLTF	TGTGCCAGTAGTAGTAAAATTTACGGAGCTGGGGCCAACGTCCTGACTTTC
TRBJ2-3	13	TRBV29-1	NA	NA	CSVCSSSTDTQYF	TGCAGCGTTTGTAGTTCTAGCACAGATACGCAGTATTTT
TRBJ2-7	13	TRBV27	NA	NA	CASSLFPPNEQYF	TGTGCCAGCAGTTTATTTCCTCCAAACGAGCAGTACTTC
TRBJ2-4	14	TRBV2	NA	NA	CASSDGFSSNIQYF	TGTGCCAGCAGTGACGGGTTTAGTTCGAACATTCAGTACTTC
TRBJ2-2	14	TRBV27	NA	NA	CASSFRGAVGELFF	TGTGCCAGCAGTTTTCGGGGGGCAGTGGGGGAGCTGTTTTTT
TRBJ1-1	13	TRBV6-1	NA	NA	CASTLTTGTQAFF	TGTGCCAGCACCTTAACGACTGGGACGCAAGCTTTCTTT